Listed here are 29 T cell receptor beta chains from one sample, sequenced in a study of cytomegalovirus exposure and HLA in healthy donors. The PCR was carried out with 60 Vbeta primers and 13 Jbeta primers. The repertoire was sequenced with immunoSEQ multiplex PCR; TCRdb's copy has only in-frame clones and lacks some. The sample carries 85,000 to 100,000 clones, roughly 71% recorded once. Material for sequencing was PBMCs. The receptors were sampled from a woman aged 40 to 49 in good health and CMV-seronegative.

The chain couples TRBV29-1 to TRBJ1-1, with 8 nucleotides matching TRBD1. V lost 4 bases to trimming and J lost 4 bases; unmatched junction nucleotides: 5. Germline V gene sequence: CDR1 SQVTM, CDR2 ANQGSEA. The CDR3 loop spans 13 amino acids. The CDR3 nucleotides are TGCAGCGTTGGGACAGGGCGGGGCACTGAAGCTTTCTTT. It encodes CSVGTGRGTEAFF.

This clone came up a few times. V usage is TRBV29-1 and J usage is TRBJ2-3; D not certain. There are 12 residues in the CDR3. The V and J ends lost 5 bases and 0 bases respectively, with 6 bases between them. CDR1 and CDR2 (germline): SQVTM, ANQGSEA. The CDR3 region is CSVSTSTDTQYF. CDR3 coding DNA: TGCAGCGTTTCAACTAGCACAGATACGCAGTATTTT.

This rearrangement joins TRBV5-1 to TRBJ1-1; 7 positions agree with TRBD1. Unmatched junction bases numbered 8, after V lost 0 bases and J lost 0 bases. The germline CDR1 and CDR2 sequences are SGHRS and YFSETQ. CDR3 length equals 17 residues. The CDR3: CASSLEGALGMNTEAFF. The CDR3 bases are TGCGCCAGCAGCTTGGAGGGGGCTTTAGGAATGAACACTGAAGCTTTCTTT.

The chain is built from TRBV5-4 and TRBJ2-7; maybe TRBD2 (7 bases). This CDR3 comprises 14 residues. Germline CDR1 SGHNT, CDR2 YYREEE (reference sequence). V was pared by 4 bases and J by 5 bases, with 16 bases between. The CDR3 loop reads CASSTPGGKDEQYF. CDR3 bases: TGTGCCAGCAGCACCCCGGGGGGCAAGGACGAGCAGTACTTC.

The gene calls are TRBV6-5 and TRBJ2-7; D gene uncertain. The germline gives CDR1 MNHEY, CDR2 SVGAGI. Trimming shortened V by 5 bases and J by 5 bases, and 10 bases separated the two germline ends. The CDR3 loop spans 12 amino acids. The chain's CDR3 is CASSLPPHEQYF. Here the CDR3 DNA reads TGTGCCAGCAGTCTACCCCCCCACGAGCAGTACTTC.

Details on this clone: At one end, the junction sequence differs from germline, possibly due to a read error. The chain is built from TRBV7-9 and TRBJ1-6; 7 bases line up with TRBD1. This CDR3 has 14 amino acids. Germline V gene lookup returns CDR1 SEHNR and CDR2 FQNEAQ (reference sequence). The CDR3 is CAGSPDRPHSPLHF. In DNA, the CDR3 is TGTGCCGGCAGCCCGGACAGGCCCCATTCACCCCTCCACTTT. Combining the CDR3 with reference TRBV7-9 and TRBJ1-6 gives the whole variable domain DTGVSQNPRHKITKRGQNVTFRCDPISEHNRLYWYRQTLGQGPEFLTYFQNEAQLEKSRLLSDRFSAERPKGSFSTLEIQRTEQGDSAMYLCAGSPDRPHSPLHFGNGTRLTVT.

The gene calls are TRBV6-1 and TRBJ1-2; TRBD1 matches at 10 bases. Germline assignment: CDR1 MNHNS and CDR2 SASEGT. V was clipped by 6 bases and J by 8 bases; unmatched bases: 9. This CDR3 region has 14 residues. The CDR3 reads CASRTGGEKAGYTF. As DNA, the CDR3 is TGTGCCAGCAGGACAGGGGGCGAAAAGGCGGGCTACACCTTC.

A few counts support this clone. This chain links TRBV19 with TRBJ1-5; possibly TRBD1 for D (6 bases). The V gene's germline CDR1 is LNHDA and CDR2 SQIVND (reference sequence). This CDR3 has 14 residues. V was trimmed by 7 bases and J by 5 bases, leaving 15 bases between them. As DNA, the CDR3 is TGTGCCAGTACCTGGCAGGGGACCGATCAGCCCCAGCATTTT. This encodes CASTWQGTDQPQHF.

The chain combines TRBV7-2 with TRBJ2-5; D is perhaps TRBD2 (6 bases). The CDR3 totals 14 residues. V shed 2 bases and J shed 4 bases, with 11 bases lying between them. Germline loops: CDR1 SGHTA, CDR2 FQGNSA. CDR3 residues: CASSLSRGRETQYF. Here the CDR3 DNA reads TGTGCCAGCAGCTTATCGCGGGGACGAGAGACCCAGTACTTC.

The gene calls are TRBV30 and TRBJ2-5, with 13 bases that match TRBD2. The V gene end was trimmed by 5 bases and the J gene end by 5 bases; junction bases not matched to a gene: 8. The CDR3 loop spans 15 amino acids. The germline V gene encodes CDR1 GTSNPN and CDR2 SVGIG (reference sequence). Written as DNA, the CDR3 is TGTGCCTGGGATAGGACTAGCGGGGGACCGGAGACCCAGTACTTC. It translates to CAWDRTSGGPETQYF. Full variable domain (rest looked up from reference TRBV30 and TRBJ2-5): SQTIHQWPATLVQPVGSPLSLECTVEGTSNPNLYWYRQAAGRGLQLLFYSVGIGQISSEVPQNLSASRPQDRQFILSSKKLLLSDSGFYLCAWDRTSGGPETQYFGPGTRLLVL.

This clone was seen a handful of times. The chain carries TRBV19 and TRBJ2-3; a possible D gene is TRBD2 (6 bases). Germline lookup yields CDR1 LNHDA and CDR2 SQIVND (reference sequence). V was shortened by 7 bases and J by 3 bases, with 8 bases between the two germline ends. CDR3 length: 12 amino acids. The CDR3 DNA is TGTGCCAGTAACGGGAGAACAGATACGCAGTATTTT. It is translated as CASNGRTDTQYF.

The rearrangement links TRBV5-1 to TRBJ1-1, with 10 bases matching TRBD1. This CDR3 has 15 amino acids. V shed 1 base and J 8 bases; nucleotides not matched to a gene: 8. Germline values: CDR1 SGHRS, CDR2 YFSETQ. In nucleotides, the CDR3 is TGCGCCAGCAGCTTGCGTACCGGGACAGGGGCCGAAGCTTTCTTT. Translation gives CASSLRTGTGAEAFF.

The chain carries TRBV7-9 and TRBJ1-5, with a weak D call TRBD1 (6 bases). The length of the CDR3 is 16 residues. The V gene lost 2 bases and the J gene lost 4 bases, with 15 bases spanning the gap. Germline CDR1 and CDR2: SEHNR and FQNEAQ (reference sequence). The CDR3 DNA follows: TGTGCCAGCAGCTTATATTCGGGAAGGGGGAATCAGCCCCAGCATTTT. It translates to CASSLYSGRGNQPQHF. The complete variable domain, with remaining parts taken from reference TRBV7-9 and TRBJ1-5, reads DTGVSQNPRHKITKRGQNVTFRCDPISEHNRLYWYRQTLGQGPEFLTYFQNEAQLEKSRLLSDRFSAERPKGSFSTLEIQRTEQGDSAMYLCASSLYSGRGNQPQHFGDGTRLSIL.

The V gene is TRBV5-4, the J gene TRBJ1-1; D remains ambiguous. The germline gives CDR1 SGHNT, CDR2 YYREEE (reference sequence). V was clipped by 4 bases and J by 3 bases, with 7 bases between them. This CDR3 is 12 amino acids long. CDR3 nucleotides: TGTGCCAGCAGCCAACAATACACTGAAGCTTTCTTT. The encoded protein is CASSQQYTEAFF.

This clone was picked up one time. The chain carries TRBV5-1 and TRBJ2-1; 14 positions agree with TRBD2. The CDR3 length is 18 residues. Trimming took 0 bases from V and 5 from J; bases not matched to a gene: 7. The germline V gene encodes CDR1 SGHRS and CDR2 YFSETQ. The CDR3 spells CASSLGRLAGGTNNEQFF. The CDR3 DNA is TGCGCCAGCAGCTTGGGGCGACTAGCGGGGGGGACCAACAATGAGCAGTTCTTC.

Turning to this clone: One junction end does not reproduce the germline sequence, and a read error may be involved. In nucleotides, the CDR3 is TGTGCCTGGAGCCAGCGGGGGGGTAATCACCAGGAGGATTTT. It is translated as CAWSQRGGNHQEDF. The chain is built from TRBV30 and TRBJ2-3; 10 bases map to TRBD2. The CDR3 is 14 residues long. Germline CDR1 reads GTSNPN; CDR2 reads SVGIG (reference sequence).

This clone was seen more than once but under ten times. The chain joins TRBV2 to TRBJ1-4; D may be TRBD1 (5 bases). The CDR3 length is 13 residues. The V and J ends lost 6 bases and 14 bases respectively, with 19 bases between them. Per the germline V gene, CDR1 is SNHLY and CDR2 is FYNNEI. In nucleotides, the CDR3 is TGTGCCAGCAGGACAGAGGTTAAGGGGTGGCTGTTTTTT. It yields the protein CASRTEVKGWLFF.

V gene TRBV10-2 combines with J gene TRBJ1-6; 9 nucleotides match TRBD1. Per germline, CDR1 WSHSY and CDR2 SAAADI. Trimming cost V 6 bases and J 7 bases; bases outside gene matches: 4. There are 14 residues in the CDR3. The CDR3 nucleotides read TGCGCCAGCAGAGATGGGACAGGGAATTCACCCCTCCACTTT. Translated, it gives CASRDGTGNSPLHF.

CDR3 loop: CASSDPPRNEQFF. The DNA for the CDR3 is TGTGCCAGCAGTGACCCCCCGAGGAATGAGCAGTTCTTC. The rearrangement links TRBV6-4 to TRBJ2-1, with D uncertain. Germline V gene lookup returns CDR1 MRHNA and CDR2 SNTAGT. Trimming cost V 2 bases and J 7 bases, with 9 bases left between them. The CDR3 is 13 amino acids.

V gene TRBV6-6 combines with J gene TRBJ2-5, with 7 bases lining up with TRBD2. Trimming cost V 1 base and J 2 bases; bases outside gene matches: 7. CDR3 size: 16 residues. Germline V gene lookup returns CDR1 MNHNY and CDR2 SVGAGI (reference sequence). The CDR3 region is CASSYWGGRNQETQYF. The CDR3 DNA sequence: TGTGCCAGCAGTTACTGGGGGGGGAGAAATCAAGAGACCCAGTACTTC.

The CDR3 reads CASSLVLGLNTEAFF. In DNA form, the CDR3 reads TGCGCCAGCAGCTTGGTTTTGGGGCTCAACACTGAAGCTTTCTTT. The gene calls are TRBV5-1 and TRBJ1-1, with D possibly TRBD1 on 5 matching bases. CDR1 is SGHRS, CDR2 YFSETQ, per germline. V was pared by 0 bases and J by 2 bases, with 11 bases between. This CDR3 region has 15 residues.

The chain is built from TRBV7-9 and TRBJ1-2; 7 nucleotides align to TRBD1. Germline V CDR1 and CDR2: SEHNR, FQNEAQ (reference sequence). Trimming cost V 4 bases and J 5 bases; bases outside gene matches: 10. The CDR3 consists of 15 residues. CDR3 coding DNA: TGTGCCAGCAGCTCGGAAGGGGGCCCTTTTTATGGCTACACCTTC. It encodes CASSSEGGPFYGYTF.

In this sample, this clone is medium-sized (0.01 to 0.1%). At one end the junction does not follow the germline gene, possibly because of a read error. CDR3 amino acids: CASSPRDSQAGQPQHF. CDR3 in DNA: TGTGCTAGCAGCCCCCGGGACAGTCAGGCGGGACAGCCCCAGCATTTT. The rearrangement joins TRBV7-7 to TRBJ1-5; 7 nucleotides line up with TRBD1. CDR1 is SSHAT and CDR2 is FNYEAQ in the germline V gene (reference sequence). The CDR3 extends over 16 amino acids.

V usage is TRBV29-1 and J usage is TRBJ2-2; 7 nucleotides align to TRBD1. V was pared by 7 bases and J by 5 bases, with 4 bases of the junction left unmatched. Germline assignment: CDR1 SQVTM and CDR2 ANQGSEA. The CDR3 has 12 residues. The chain's CDR3 is CSGAQGTGELFF. As DNA, the CDR3 is TGCAGCGGCGCACAGGGGACCGGGGAGCTGTTTTTT.

This clone was found a few times. V and J are TRBV7-9 and TRBJ2-7; D not resolved. The CDR3 is 12 amino acids. V was cut by 1 base and J by 3 bases, with 4 bases left in between. Germline CDR1 and CDR2: SEHNR and FQNEAQ (reference sequence). Written as DNA, the CDR3 is TGTGCCAGCAGCTTAGATCACTACGAGCAGTACTTC. It specifies CASSLDHYEQYF.

This rearrangement joins TRBV7-6 to TRBJ1-1; perhaps TRBD1 as D (6 bases). Trimming removed 6 bases from V and 7 bases from J, with 12 bases in between. CDR3 length: 12 amino acids. Germline V gives CDR1 SGHVS, CDR2 FNYEAQ. The CDR3 bases are TGTGCCAGCAGTCACAGGACAGATGAAGCTTTCTTT. Its protein product is CASSHRTDEAFF.

This clone came up a few times. The chain combines TRBV5-1 with TRBJ1-6; TRBD1 aligns across 7 bases. J lost 9 bases, V lost 4 bases, and 4 bases had no gene match. The germline V gene encodes CDR1 SGHRS and CDR2 YFSETQ. The CDR3 consists of 13 residues. CDR3 sequence reads: CASSPQGGSPLHF. CDR3 in DNA: TGCGCCAGCAGCCCCCAGGGGGGTTCACCCCTCCACTTT.

This chain links TRBV19 with TRBJ1-1; tentatively, D is TRBD1 (6 bases). CDR1 is LNHDA, CDR2 SQIVND, per germline (reference sequence). The ends were cut back, 0 bases at V and 3 bases at J, with 11 bases in the middle. This CDR3 spans 15 amino acids. As DNA, the CDR3 is TGTGCCAGTAGTATAGATGAGACAGGACACACTGAAGCTTTCTTT. Protein: CASSIDETGHTEAFF.

The chain has TRBV6-1 and TRBJ2-7, with 7 bases aligning to TRBD2. CDR3 size: 15 residues. J lost 2 bases, V lost 1 base, and 5 bases had no gene match. Germline CDR1 MNHNS, CDR2 SASEGT. The CDR3 DNA reads TGTGCCAGCAGTGAAGGCGGGGGTGCACCCTACGAGCAGTACTTC. Translation gives CASSEGGGAPYEQYF.